This entry lists 22 T cell receptor beta chains sequenced from one sample in a study of Ad26.COV2.S vaccination and SARS-CoV-2 variants. Described treatment: some 20 received Ad26.COV2.S at low or high dose, single or two shots; a few received placebo; per-sample allocation not given. All samples were drawn on day 63, counting from the first vaccine or placebo injection. Some clones are missing from TCRdb's copy, which holds only in-frame ones; the method was immunoSEQ multiplex PCR. There are a few hundred thousand clones in the sample; more than 80% occur only once, and 10% to 15% lies in the top ten. The specimen comprised peripheral blood, sampled in a trial of Ad26.COV2.S vaccine versus placebo. The receptors here all came from a person aged 18-60 years who received the Ad26.COV2.S COVID-19 vaccine or a placebo.

The genes are TRBV6-4 and TRBJ1-1, with D unclear. Germline V gene sequence: CDR1 MRHNA, CDR2 SNTAGT. This CDR3 is 13 amino acids long. Trimming cost V 4 bases and J 1 base, with 7 bases left between them. DNA of the CDR3: TGTGCCAGCAGTGCTTCAGCGAACACTGAAGCTTTCTTT. Translated, it gives CASSASANTEAFF.

The genes are TRBV25-1 and TRBJ2-7; 12 nucleotides match TRBD2. The CDR3 covers 17 residues. Germline CDR1 reads MGHDK; CDR2 reads SYGVNS. The ends lost 3 bases at V and 4 bases at J; junction bases unmatched: 10. CDR3 bases: TGTGCCAGCAGTGAGGAGACTAGCGGGAGTGGTAGGTACGAGCAGTACTTC. Protein product: CASSEETSGSGRYEQYF.

The chain has TRBV19 and TRBJ1-1, with a tentative D call TRBD1 (6 bases). CDR1 and CDR2 from the germline V gene are LNHDA and SQIVND (reference sequence). Trimming pared 3 bases from V and 11 bases from J, leaving 16 bases between. This CDR3 is built from 13 residues. As DNA, the CDR3 is TGTGCCAGTAGTATCGACAGGACCCAGGGCGCTTTCTTT. Translated: CASSIDRTQGAFF.

V is TRBV5-4 and J is TRBJ2-2; no reliable D call. In germline, CDR1 is SGHNT, CDR2 YYREEE (reference sequence). Trimming cost V 1 base and J 7 bases, with 11 bases left between them. The CDR3 is 14 amino acids. The CDR3 loop is CASSLNPTDGELFF. CDR3 in DNA: TGTGCCAGCAGCTTGAACCCGACGGACGGGGAGCTGTTTTTT.

This rearrangement joins TRBV7-9 to TRBJ2-1, with 9 nucleotides matching TRBD1. Trimming removed 5 bases from V and 2 bases from J; junction bases left unmatched: 4. CDR1 is SEHNR, CDR2 FQNEAQ, per germline (reference sequence). The CDR3 sequence is 15 residues long. The DNA for the CDR3 is TGTGCCAGCAGCCCTGGGACAGGGCCCTACAATGAGCAGTTCTTC. It specifies CASSPGTGPYNEQFF.

The chain is built from TRBV4-2 and TRBJ1-1, with TRBD1 identical over 8 bases. The CDR3 length is 17 residues. V gave up 2 bases and J gave up 1 base; unmatched junction bases: 9. In germline, CDR1 is LGHNA, CDR2 YNFKEQ. The CDR3 bases are TGTGCCAGCAGCCAACCCGACAGGGGTTATGCGAACACTGAAGCTTTCTTT. The encoded protein is CASSQPDRGYANTEAFF.

This chain uses TRBV4-3 with TRBJ1-6; D gene ambiguous. The germline V and J ends were trimmed by 0 bases and 7 bases, with 7 bases remaining between them. The CDR3 extends over 14 amino acids. CDR1 and CDR2 from the germline V gene are LGHNA and YSLEER. CDR3 nucleotide sequence: TGCGCCAGCAGCCAAGATACCGGGAATTCACCCCTCCACTTT. Translating gives CASSQDTGNSPLHF.

This clone was counted a single time. The V and J genes are TRBV28 and TRBJ2-7; no clear D gene. Deletions cut 4 bases from V and 2 bases from J, with 6 bases between. The CDR3 totals 12 residues. Germline V CDR1 and CDR2: MDHEN, SYDVKM. The DNA of the CDR3 is TGTGCCAGCAGTTACCCGACCTACGAGCAGTACTTC. Protein: CASSYPTYEQYF.

The genes are TRBV6-2 or TRBV6-3 and TRBJ1-1; 8 nucleotides match TRBD1. V was clipped by 2 bases and J by 5 bases; unmatched bases: 16. Germline V gives CDR1 MNHEY, CDR2 SVGEGT. The CDR3 is 18 residues long. The CDR3 protein is CASSYPPQRDRIVTEAFF. The DNA of the CDR3 is TGTGCCAGCAGTTACCCACCTCAACGGGACAGGATCGTAACTGAAGCTTTCTTT.

This clone has a handful of counts. The chain carries TRBV27 and TRBJ1-6; no clear D gene. Germline V gene sequence: CDR1 MNHEY, CDR2 SMNVEV (reference sequence). V was shortened by 7 bases and J by 3 bases, with 10 bases between the two germline ends. The CDR3 length is 14 residues. The CDR3 DNA follows: TGTGCCAGCATGCTCACCTACTATAATTCACCCCTCCACTTT. This encodes CASMLTYYNSPLHF.

The rearrangement links TRBV4-1 to TRBJ2-7; TRBD2 matches at 12 bases. The CDR3 is 15 amino acids. With V trimmed by 5 bases and J by 3 bases, 5 bases remained unmatched. CDR1 and CDR2 from the germline V gene are MGHRA and YSYEKL. CDR3 in DNA: TGCGCCAGCAGCTGGACTAGCGGGGTTTACTACGAGCAGTACTTC. Amino acids: CASSWTSGVYYEQYF.

The chain joins TRBV6-2 or TRBV6-3 to TRBJ1-6; the match to TRBD1 covers 7 bases. This CDR3 has 15 amino acids. Germline assignment: CDR1 MNHEY and CDR2 SVGEGT. Trimming took 5 bases from V and 7 from J; bases not matched to a gene: 8. CDR3 bases: TGTGCCAGCAGTACCCCAGGACAGGCGAATTCACCCCTCCACTTT. This encodes CASSTPGQANSPLHF.

The rearrangement uses TRBV6-2 or TRBV6-3 and TRBJ1-4; maybe TRBD1 (5 bases). CDR3 size: 12 residues. V was shortened by 0 bases and J by 14 bases, with 10 bases between the two germline ends. Per germline, CDR1 MNHEY and CDR2 SVGEGT. The CDR3 is CASSYSAGRLFF. As DNA, the CDR3 is TGTGCCAGCAGTTACTCGGCAGGGCGTCTGTTTTTT.

The chain joins TRBV24-1 to TRBJ1-2; the D is unclear. The V gene's germline CDR1 is KGHDR and CDR2 SFDVKD. Trimming took off 5 bases at V and 0 bases at J, with 6 bases between the two ends. This CDR3 contains 13 residues. In DNA form, the CDR3 reads TGTGCCACCAGTGTGACCTCTAACTATGGCTACACCTTC. Protein: CATSVTSNYGYTF.

The gene calls are TRBV7-9 and TRBJ2-7; D call uncertain. The CDR3 sequence is 13 residues long. With 5 bases removed from V and 3 bases from J, the gap between germline ends came to 11 bases. The germline V gene encodes CDR1 SEHNR and CDR2 FQNEAQ (reference sequence). The CDR3, as DNA: TGTGCCAGCAGCCCCTCGACCCTCTACGAGCAGTACTTC. Protein product: CASSPSTLYEQYF.

The chain has TRBV27 and TRBJ1-2; D perhaps matches TRBD1 (6 bases). Germline loops: CDR1 MNHEY, CDR2 SMNVEV (reference sequence). This CDR3 spans 13 amino acids. Trimming shortened V by 5 bases and J by 4 bases, and 11 bases separated the two germline ends. DNA of the CDR3: TGTGCCAGCAGTCTGAGGGGGAGCTATGGCTACACCTTC. Translation gives CASSLRGSYGYTF.

The rearrangement joins TRBV5-1 to TRBJ2-7; 7 bases are a match to TRBD1. The CDR3 loop spans 16 amino acids. Germline V CDR1 and CDR2: SGHRS, YFSETQ. V trimming: 0 bases; J trimming: 1 base; junction bases outside the gene matches: 7. The CDR3 is CASSLEWGTESYEQYF. The CDR3 DNA is TGCGCCAGCAGCTTGGAGTGGGGGACAGAGTCCTACGAGCAGTACTTC.

The chain couples TRBV24-1 to TRBJ2-3, with a tentative D call TRBD2 (6 bases). In germline, CDR1 is KGHDR, CDR2 SFDVKD. CDR3 length: 17 residues. The V end was cut by 1 base, the J end by 3 bases, with 16 bases between. The CDR3 reads CATSDFRGGPRTDTQYF. In DNA, the CDR3 is TGTGCCACCAGTGATTTTAGAGGAGGGCCGAGGACAGATACGCAGTATTTT.

CDR3 residues: CASSPSGQYTEAFF. Here the CDR3 DNA reads TGTGCCAGCAGCCCCAGTGGTCAGTACACTGAAGCTTTCTTT. The chain employs TRBV7-6 and TRBJ1-1, with unresolved D. This CDR3 has 14 residues. The germline V gene has CDR1 SGHVS and CDR2 FNYEAQ. V lost 5 bases and J 3 bases, leaving 13 bases between the germline ends.

The chain uses TRBV27 and TRBJ1-2, with TRBD1 as a possible D gene (6 bases). Germline CDR1 MNHEY, CDR2 SMNVEV (reference sequence). The CDR3 runs 14 residues. V dropped 0 bases and J dropped 7 bases, with 12 bases sitting between them. The CDR3 loop is CASSLSGWGAGYTF. CDR3 bases: TGTGCCAGCAGTTTATCGGGTTGGGGGGCTGGCTACACCTTC.

This clone was observed once. This chain uses TRBV20-1 with TRBJ2-7; D unclear. CDR1 is DFQATT and CDR2 is SNEGSKA in the germline V gene (reference sequence). With 3 bases removed from V and 4 bases from J, the gap between germline ends came to 13 bases. This CDR3 region has 13 residues. CDR3 DNA sequence: TGCAGTGCTAGTTCCCCCAATCGGTACGAGCAGTACTTC. Its protein is CSASSPNRYEQYF.

This clone was recorded once. The rearrangement links TRBV13 to TRBJ2-1; D gene uncertain. Trimming left V 1 base short and J 0 bases short, with 1 base between. The CDR3 is made up of 13 amino acids. From germline, CDR1 is PRHDT and CDR2 FYEKMQ (reference sequence). The CDR3 sequence is CASSLVSYNEQFF. Here the CDR3 DNA reads TGTGCCAGCAGCTTAGTCTCCTACAATGAGCAGTTCTTC. The complete variable domain, with remaining parts taken from reference TRBV13 and TRBJ2-1, reads AAGVIQSPRHLIKEKRETATLKCYPIPRHDTVYWYQQGPGQDPQFLISFYEKMQSDKGSIPDRFSAQQFSDYHSELNMSSLELGDSALYFCASSLVSYNEQFFGPGTRLTVL.